Described below is a single T cell receptor beta chain sequence and its context. This CDR3 comprises 15 residues. V was trimmed by 1 base and J by 6 bases, leaving 12 bases between them. In germline, CDR1 is MGHRA, CDR2 YSYEKL. Generated by immunoSEQ multiplex PCR, the TCRdb table keeps only in-frame clones and is missing some. The table includes 150,000 or so clones, approximately 96% detected once. The record originates from a study of control samples from healthy donors and cancer patients. This sequence joins TRBV4-1 and TRBJ2-2; D perhaps matches TRBD1 (6 bases). The clonotype originates from a man aged 35-49 years in good health. Source material: blood. CDR3 amino acids: CASSQGLQGSGELFF. Written as DNA, the CDR3 is TGCGCCAGCAGCCAAGGCCTACAGGGTTCCGGGGAGCTGTTTTTT.